This T cell receptor beta chain was sequenced for a study of stem cell transplantation in POMP-related autoinflammatory disease. V shed 0 bases and J 4 bases; nucleotides not matched to a gene: 5. CDR1 is GTSNPN, CDR2 SVGIG, per germline (reference sequence). CDR3 size: 14 residues. Clones were sequenced by immunoSEQ multiplex PCR, and TCRdb holds only the in-frame ones, with some missing. Of more than 20,000 clones listed, 75% to 90% are singletons. Here the sequenced sample was CD4+ T cells from PBMCs, taken before stem cell transplantation. This TCR came from a human donor with POMP-related autoinflammation and immune dysregulation (PRAID). This chain links TRBV30 with TRBJ1-2; 7 bases match TRBD1. Written as DNA, the CDR3 is TGTGCCTGGAGTGTACTGGGGACAGTCTATGGCTACACCTTC. This sequence encodes CAWSVLGTVYGYTF.